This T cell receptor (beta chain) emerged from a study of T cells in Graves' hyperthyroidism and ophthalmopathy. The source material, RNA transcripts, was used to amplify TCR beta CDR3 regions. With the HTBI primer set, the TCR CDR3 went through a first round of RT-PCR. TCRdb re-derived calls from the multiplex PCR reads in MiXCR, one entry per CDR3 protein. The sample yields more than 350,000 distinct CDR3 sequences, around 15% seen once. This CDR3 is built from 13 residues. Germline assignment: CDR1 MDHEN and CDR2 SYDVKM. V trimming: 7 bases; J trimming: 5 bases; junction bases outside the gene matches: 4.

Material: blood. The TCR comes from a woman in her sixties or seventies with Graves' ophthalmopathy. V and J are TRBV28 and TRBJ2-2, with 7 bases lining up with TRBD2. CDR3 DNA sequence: TGTGCCAGCACCGGGGGGTTAACCGGGGAGCTGTTTTTT. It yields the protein CASTGGLTGELFF.